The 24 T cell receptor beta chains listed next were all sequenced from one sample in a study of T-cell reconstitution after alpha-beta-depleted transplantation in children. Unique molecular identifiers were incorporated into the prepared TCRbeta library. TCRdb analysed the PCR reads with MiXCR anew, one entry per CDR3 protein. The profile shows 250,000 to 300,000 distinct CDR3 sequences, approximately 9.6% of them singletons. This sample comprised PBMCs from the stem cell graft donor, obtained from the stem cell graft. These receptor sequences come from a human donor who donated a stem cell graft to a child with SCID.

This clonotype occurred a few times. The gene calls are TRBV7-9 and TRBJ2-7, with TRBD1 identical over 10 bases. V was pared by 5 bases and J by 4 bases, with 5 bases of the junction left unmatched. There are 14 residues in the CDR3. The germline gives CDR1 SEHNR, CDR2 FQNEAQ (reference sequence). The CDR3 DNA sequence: TGTGCCAGCAGCGGTGGGACAGGGGCGTACGAGCAGTACTTC. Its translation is CASSGGTGAYEQYF.

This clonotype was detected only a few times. CDR3 in DNA: TGTGCCAGCAGCTCCATGGGACAAATGAACACTGAAGCTTTCTTT. Amino acid sequence: CASSSMGQMNTEAFF. V gene TRBV7-9 combines with J gene TRBJ1-1; a possible D gene is TRBD1 (6 bases). Germline CDR1 reads SEHNR; CDR2 reads FQNEAQ (reference sequence). V lost 4 bases to trimming and J lost 0 bases, with 12 bases between them. The CDR3 consists of 15 residues. The full variable domain, completed using reference TRBV7-9 and TRBJ1-1, is DTGVSQNPRHKITKRGQNVTFRCDPISEHNRLYWYRQTLGQGPEFLTYFQNEAQLEKSRLLSDRFSAERPKGSFSTLEIQRTEQGDSAMYLCASSSMGQMNTEAFFGQGTRLTVV.

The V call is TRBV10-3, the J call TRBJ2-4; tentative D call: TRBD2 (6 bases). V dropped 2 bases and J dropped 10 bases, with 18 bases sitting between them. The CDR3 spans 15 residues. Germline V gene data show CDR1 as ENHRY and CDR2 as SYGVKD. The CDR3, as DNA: TGTGCCATCAGTGAGCGGGGGTCGCCCACAGGAATTCAGTACTTC. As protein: CAISERGSPTGIQYF.

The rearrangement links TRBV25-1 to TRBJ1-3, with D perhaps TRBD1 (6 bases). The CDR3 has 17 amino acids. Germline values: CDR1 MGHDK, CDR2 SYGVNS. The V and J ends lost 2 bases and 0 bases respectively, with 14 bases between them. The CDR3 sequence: CASSEDTGTYSGNTIYF. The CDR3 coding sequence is TGTGCCAGCAGTGAAGACACAGGGACTTACTCTGGAAACACCATATATTTT.

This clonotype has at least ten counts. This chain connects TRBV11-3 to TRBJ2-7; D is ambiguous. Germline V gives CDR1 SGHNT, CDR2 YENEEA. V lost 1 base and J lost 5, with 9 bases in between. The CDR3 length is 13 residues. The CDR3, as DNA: TGTGCCAGCAGCTTAGGTGGGATCAACGAGCAGTACTTC. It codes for CASSLGGINEQYF.

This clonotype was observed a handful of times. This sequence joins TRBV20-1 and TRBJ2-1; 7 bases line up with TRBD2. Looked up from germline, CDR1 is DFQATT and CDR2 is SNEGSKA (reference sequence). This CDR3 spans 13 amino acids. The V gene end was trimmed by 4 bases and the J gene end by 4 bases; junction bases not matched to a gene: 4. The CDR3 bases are TGCAGTGCTAACCTAGCGGTTTACAATGAGCAGTTCTTC. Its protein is CSANLAVYNEQFF.

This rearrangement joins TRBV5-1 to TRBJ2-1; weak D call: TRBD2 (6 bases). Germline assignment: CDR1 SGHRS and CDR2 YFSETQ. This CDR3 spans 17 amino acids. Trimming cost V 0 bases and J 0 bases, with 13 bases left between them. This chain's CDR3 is CASSLGGGAFSYNEQFF. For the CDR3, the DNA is TGCGCCAGCAGCTTGGGCGGCGGGGCGTTCTCCTACAATGAGCAGTTCTTC.

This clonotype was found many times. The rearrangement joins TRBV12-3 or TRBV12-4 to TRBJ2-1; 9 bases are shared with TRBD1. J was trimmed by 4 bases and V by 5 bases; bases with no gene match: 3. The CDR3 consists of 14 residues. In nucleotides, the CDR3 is TGTGCCAGCAGTAGCGGACAGGGGTACAATGAGCAGTTCTTC. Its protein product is CASSSGQGYNEQFF.

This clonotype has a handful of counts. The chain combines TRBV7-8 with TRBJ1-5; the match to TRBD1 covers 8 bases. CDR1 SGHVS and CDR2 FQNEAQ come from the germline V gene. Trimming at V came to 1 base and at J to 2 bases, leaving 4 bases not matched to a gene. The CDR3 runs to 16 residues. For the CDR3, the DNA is TGTGCCAGCAGCTTAGGGACAGGGTCTGGCAATCAGCCCCAGCATTTT. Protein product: CASSLGTGSGNQPQHF.

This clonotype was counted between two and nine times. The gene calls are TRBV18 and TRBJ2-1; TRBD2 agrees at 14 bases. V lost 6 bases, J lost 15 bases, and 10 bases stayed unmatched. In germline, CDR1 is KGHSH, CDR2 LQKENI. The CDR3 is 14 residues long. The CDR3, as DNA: TGTGCCAGCTCCCAGGGACTAGCGGGGGAAAGGCTGTTCTTC. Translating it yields CASSQGLAGERLFF.

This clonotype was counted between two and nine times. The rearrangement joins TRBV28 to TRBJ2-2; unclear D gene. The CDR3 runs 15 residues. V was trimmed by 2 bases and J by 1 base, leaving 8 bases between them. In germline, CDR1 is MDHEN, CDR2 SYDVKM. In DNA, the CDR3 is TGTGCCAGCAGTTTAGCACAAATGAACACCGGGGAGCTGTTTTTT. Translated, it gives CASSLAQMNTGELFF.

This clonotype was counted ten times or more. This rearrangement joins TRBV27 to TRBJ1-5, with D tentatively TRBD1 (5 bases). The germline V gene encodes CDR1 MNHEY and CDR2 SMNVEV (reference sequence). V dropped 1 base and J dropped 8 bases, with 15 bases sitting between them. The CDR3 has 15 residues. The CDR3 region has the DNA TGTGCCAGCAGTTTATATGGGACGGTGGCGAAGCCCCAGCATTTT. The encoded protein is CASSLYGTVAKPQHF.

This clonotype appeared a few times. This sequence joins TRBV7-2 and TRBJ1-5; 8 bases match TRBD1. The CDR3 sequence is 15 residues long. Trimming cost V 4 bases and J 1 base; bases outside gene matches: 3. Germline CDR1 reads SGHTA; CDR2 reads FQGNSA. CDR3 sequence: CASSYQGASNQPQHF. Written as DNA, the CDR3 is TGTGCCAGCAGCTACCAGGGGGCCAGCAATCAGCCCCAGCATTTT.

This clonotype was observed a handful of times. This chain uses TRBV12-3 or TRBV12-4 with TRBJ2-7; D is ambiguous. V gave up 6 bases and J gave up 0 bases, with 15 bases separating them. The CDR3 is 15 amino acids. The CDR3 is CASSQPGTTSYEQYF. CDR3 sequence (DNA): TGTGCCAGCAGCCAACCGGGCACCACCTCCTACGAGCAGTACTTC.

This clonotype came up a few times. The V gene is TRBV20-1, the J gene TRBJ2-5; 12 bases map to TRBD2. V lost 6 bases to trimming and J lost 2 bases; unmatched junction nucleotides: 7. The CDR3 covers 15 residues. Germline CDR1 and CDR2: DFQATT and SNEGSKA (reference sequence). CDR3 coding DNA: TGCAGTGCCTCGACTAGCGGGGGATGGCAAGAGACCCAGTACTTC. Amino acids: CSASTSGGWQETQYF.

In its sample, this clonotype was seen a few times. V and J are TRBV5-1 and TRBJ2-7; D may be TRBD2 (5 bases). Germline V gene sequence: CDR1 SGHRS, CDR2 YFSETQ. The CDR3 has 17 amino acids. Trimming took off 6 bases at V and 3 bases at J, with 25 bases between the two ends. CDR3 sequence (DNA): TGCGCCAGCAAGAATGGCGGGTCCGAGGTGACTCGCTACGAGCAGTACTTC. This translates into CASKNGGSEVTRYEQYF. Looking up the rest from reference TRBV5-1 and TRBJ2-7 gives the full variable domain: KAGVTQTPRYLIKTRGQQVTLSCSPISGHRSVSWYQQTPGQGLQFLFEYFSETQRNKGNFPGRFSGRQFSNSRSEMNVSTLELGDSALYLCASKNGGSEVTRYEQYFGPGTRLTVT.

The CDR3 is CSVGPGVGDTIYF. CDR3 in DNA: TGCAGCGTTGGCCCAGGGGTCGGGGACACCATATATTTT. J is TRBJ1-3 and V is TRBV29-1, with a possible D match to TRBD1 (6 bases). Germline CDR1 SQVTM, CDR2 ANQGSEA. The CDR3 runs 13 residues. The V end lost 4 bases, the J end lost 8 bases, and 15 bases lay between the germline ends.

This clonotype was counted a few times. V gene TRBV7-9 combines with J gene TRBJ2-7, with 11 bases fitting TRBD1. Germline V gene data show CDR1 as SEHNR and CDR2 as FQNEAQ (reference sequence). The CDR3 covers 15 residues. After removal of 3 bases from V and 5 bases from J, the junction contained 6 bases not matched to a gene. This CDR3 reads CASSFWDRGRNEQYF. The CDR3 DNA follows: TGTGCCAGCAGCTTCTGGGACAGGGGGAGGAACGAGCAGTACTTC.

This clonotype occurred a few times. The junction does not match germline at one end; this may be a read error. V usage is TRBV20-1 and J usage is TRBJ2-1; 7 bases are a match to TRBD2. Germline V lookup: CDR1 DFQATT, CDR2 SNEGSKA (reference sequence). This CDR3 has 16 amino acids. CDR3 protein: CCASQLALSSYNEQFF. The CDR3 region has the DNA TGCTGTGCTAGCCAACTAGCGCTGAGCTCCTACAATGAGCAGTTCTTC.

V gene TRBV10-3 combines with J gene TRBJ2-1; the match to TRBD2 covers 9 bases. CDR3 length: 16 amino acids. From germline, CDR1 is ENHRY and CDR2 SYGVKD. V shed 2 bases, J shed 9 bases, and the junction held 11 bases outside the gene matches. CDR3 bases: TGTGCCATCAGTGAGACCCATCTAGCGGGGATCAGTGAGCAGTTCTTC. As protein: CAISETHLAGISEQFF.

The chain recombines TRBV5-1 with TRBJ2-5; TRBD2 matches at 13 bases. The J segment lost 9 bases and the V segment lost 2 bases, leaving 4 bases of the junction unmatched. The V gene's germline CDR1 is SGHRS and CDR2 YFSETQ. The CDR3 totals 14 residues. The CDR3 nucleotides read TGCGCCAGCAGCTTCGGACTAGCGGGGGAGCCCCAGTACTTC. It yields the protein CASSFGLAGEPQYF.

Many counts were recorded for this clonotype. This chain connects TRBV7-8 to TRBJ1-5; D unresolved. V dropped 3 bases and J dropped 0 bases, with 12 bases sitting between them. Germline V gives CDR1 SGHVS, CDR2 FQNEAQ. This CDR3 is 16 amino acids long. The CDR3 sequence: CASSFSAVYSNQPQHF. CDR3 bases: TGTGCCAGCAGCTTTTCCGCAGTTTATAGCAATCAGCCCCAGCATTTT.

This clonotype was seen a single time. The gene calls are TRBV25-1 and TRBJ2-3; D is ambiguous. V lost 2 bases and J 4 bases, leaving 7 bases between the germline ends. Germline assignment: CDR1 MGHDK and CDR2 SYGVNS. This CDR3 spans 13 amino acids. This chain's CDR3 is CASSEHESDTQYF. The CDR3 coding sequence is TGTGCCAGCAGTGAACATGAATCAGATACGCAGTATTTT.

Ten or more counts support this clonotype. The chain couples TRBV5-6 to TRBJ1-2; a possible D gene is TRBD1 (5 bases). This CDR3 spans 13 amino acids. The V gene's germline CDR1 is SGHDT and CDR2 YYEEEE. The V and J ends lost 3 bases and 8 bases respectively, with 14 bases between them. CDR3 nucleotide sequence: TGTGCCAGCAGCTGGGGCGAGTTTAGAGGCTACACCTTC. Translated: CASSWGEFRGYTF.